This T cell receptor beta chain was sequenced during a study of cytomegalovirus exposure and HLA in healthy donors (TCRdb year 2017). With regard to the full study: According to an earlier analysis of several hundred of the donors, about 179 million T cells yielded 117 million unique TCR beta sequences and more than 250 Gb of sequence data. Four to six DR-DQ haplotypes were handled as single units for association and clustering, since linkage in the cohort was strong. To predict cytomegalovirus infection status, the study brought together high-throughput TCR immunosequencing, statistical association of individual TCRs with disease status, and machine learning. The number of donors typed differed by locus, with roughly 620-630 for A, B, C, DRB1 and DQB1, 522 for DQA1, under 610 for DPA1, and around 450 for DPB1. An earlier analysis of 587 of the donors applied high-throughput TCR beta sequencing to assess whether each TCR beta V gene segment acted as functional or pseudogenic. Rather than using new phenotypic data, the later analysis identified candidate immune exposures from TCR beta sequences and from how often those sequences occurred across donors. The genetic ancestry cluster associated with self-reported Caucasian donors included about 84% of the 398 genotyped donors. In a later analysis, previously published TCR beta repertoires from 666 donors were re-analyzed and high-resolution HLA genotyping was added so that TCR occurrence patterns could be studied. All discovery cohort repertoires had been generated on a single sequencing platform. An early release covering roughly 600 HLA-typed donors comprised about 300 gigabases of sequencing data and 85 million to 100 million unique TCR sequences. A later genetic analysis took genome-wide SNP genotypes for about three fifths of the roughly 700 donors and used that subset as a discovery cohort. HLA typing included class I and class II loci at four-digit resolution. The study used immunosequencing to profile the T cell repertoires of hundreds of subjects and linked those repertoires to cytomegalovirus serostatus. The study was designed to test whether signatures of past pathogen exposure could be identified by cataloging public T cell receptors. On average, roughly 240,000 unique TCR beta nucleotide sequences were sequenced per donor among 398 genotyped donors of the cohort, with about 19% of those sequences being non-productive. Alongside the repertoire data, information on donor age, sex, ethnicity and CMV serostatus was compiled. A separate validation cohort of over 95 different subjects was used in addition to the approximately 700-subject first cohort.

The protocol used for the library was the immunoSEQ multiplex PCR assay. A mixture of 60 forward primers for TCR Vbeta segments and 13 reverse primers for TCR Jbeta segments was used in the multiplex PCR. Amplification of the CDR3 region of rearranged TCR beta genes was performed with a multiplex PCR assay on genomic DNA. The Illumina HiSeq System was used to sequence the amplified TCR beta libraries as 87-base-pair reads. Regarding the original processing steps: In a later analysis, some 80 million unique TCR beta chains were counted across the roughly 670 repertoires, and approximately 9.9 million of these chains were shared by at least two donors. To remove PCR and sequencing errors, raw reads were error-corrected and collapsed into unique sequences using a nearest-neighbor algorithm that merged closely related sequences. CDR3 sequences were aligned to IMGT reference sequences to assign V, D and J gene segments. For a sequence to be retained, at least a six-nucleotide match to both a V gene segment and a J gene segment was required. Rearrangements were classified as productive when the CDR3 lacked stop codons and remained in frame with V and J, and all other rearrangements were classified as non-productive. Following IMGT convention, CDR3 was defined as the stretch from the second conserved V-encoded cysteine up to the conserved J-encoded phenylalanine. The earlier analysis of around 640 of the donors excluded sequences that lacked an unambiguous match to a single V gene segment. An earlier analysis of some 500 of the donors classified V segments as functional when productive rearrangements were above 56.7% and as segregating when the standard deviation between donors was above 5%. A statistical classification framework was built for diagnosing cytomegalovirus status from the catalog of TCR beta chain sequences. In a later analysis, TCR nucleotide sequences were compared against IMGT/GENE-DB human TR gene sequences so that V and J genes could be assigned. In a later analysis, CDR3 sequences and most-parsimonious VDJ recombination scenarios were assigned using the TCRdist pipeline. In a later analysis, every TCR beta chain was defined by the combination of its CDR3 amino acid sequence and its V-gene family, and reads without a unique V-gene family were dropped. As a way to deal with suspected cross-contamination and a sequencing artifact, a later analysis dropped roughly 600 nucleotide sequences that were highly shared and had low generation probability. For each public chain, a later analysis derived a clonal expansion index from normalized ranks of inferred template counts within each repertoire. Generation probabilities in a later analysis came from a VDJ recombination model fitted to out-of-frame rearrangements, and those results were checked against IGoR. In a later analysis, TCR-TCR, TCR-HLA and TCR-CMV co-occurrence was scored with hypergeometric tests, and a repertoire-size bias correction was applied to TCR pairs. A later analysis estimated false discovery rates by permuting HLA or CMV assignments 20 times. In a later analysis, co-occurring TCRs were grouped using DBSCAN, with TCRdist sequence similarity added in when clustering inside HLA-allele-positive subsets. Repertoires with fewer than 30,000 or more than 120,000 public chains, plus five repertoires with anomalous nucleotide sharing, were excluded from co-occurrence clustering. TCRdb retrieved this table from immuneACCESS and kept in-frame rearrangements only. Not all clones are present; in checked studies, unresolved V genes account for under half, and no reason is known for the remainder. The V and J calls and clone size are taken from that table; D and trimming were inferred from the DNA. The sample table records 95,000 to 130,000 clones; roughly 83% of these occur just once. Of the sample, around 4.5% falls within the top ten clones.

Broader findings and caveats from the paper: The sequencing pipeline was judged likely to have produced a cluster of highly shared sequence variants as a technical artifact. Only TCR beta chains were sequenced in this cohort, and the absence of alpha or paired-chain data limited detectable features. It was suggested by the authors that the approach could potentially be generalized to other disease states and immunological phenotypes. The classifier was reported to diagnose cytomegalovirus status with high specificity and sensitivity in both the original and validation cohorts. V-gene and J-gene trimming of TCR beta chains was associated with a missense DCLRE1C variant in a later genetic analysis, and the association was replicated in an independent cohort. In a later analysis, HLA-associated TCR beta chains were found to be more clonally expanded and to have lower generation probabilities than equally common non-associated chains. An earlier analysis of approximately 500 of the donors showed that most TCR beta V segments appeared in productive rearrangements either about 87% or about 30% of the time, which broadly matched IMGT annotations. Presence/absence analyses assumed roughly uniform sequencing depth across donors, an assumption that may not hold. Immune exposure information for the cohort was limited to CMV serostatus. Most TCR sequences were seen in very few donors, while some public TCRs were found in many individuals. A further reported finding was that TCR beta sequences accurately predicted the HLA-A and HLA-B alleles for most subjects in the first cohort. In a later analysis, most CMV-associated TCR beta chains were found to appear HLA-restricted, with HLA associations seemingly driven largely by CMV exposure. The study gave a list of under 200 TCR beta chains associated with cytomegalovirus. Some IMGT-functional V segments, including TRBV6-2 and TRBV6-3, could not be told apart with the 87-base-pair reads, so those segments were excluded. A few of the identified cytomegalovirus-associated TCR beta chains were confirmed in vitro to be specific for cytomegalovirus antigens. In a later analysis, TCR association rates were found to vary across HLA loci, with the most associated TCRs seen for DRB1 alleles and the fewest for HLA-C alleles. According to a later analysis, parvovirus B19, influenza, CMV and Epstein-Barr virus appeared linked to several top co-occurrence clusters. Correlated functional status among segregating V segments might reflect linkage disequilibrium, but an unknown experimental factor could not be ruled out. Because HLA typing was missing for some donors at each locus, association tests included only the typed subset. At a false discovery rate of 0.05, a later analysis linked around 17,000 TCR beta sequences to specific HLA alleles. A later genetic analysis reported fewer N-insertions in productive TCRs among donors in an Asian-associated ancestry cluster than the roughly 640-donor mean. Strong co-occurrence of HLA alleles, especially DR and DQ, made assigning TCR associations to individual alleles difficult. Because counts were too low, roughly 18 rarely observed V segments, including chromosome 9 orphons, were left out of the earlier analysis of a few hundred of the donors.

This clone was seen only a few times. Its binding antigen is unknown. No much larger clonotype is one base removed from it; base qualities were not supplied. The germline V gene supplies CDR1 SNHLY and CDR2 FYNNEI. CDR3 length: 15 amino acids, cysteine to phenylalanine. CDR3 DNA only is kept here, 45 bases in frame from base 1. V is pruned by 11 bases and J by 4 bases, leaving 16 bases of the junction without a gene match. In total, approximately 690 healthy bone marrow donors made up the cohort. All cohort members were sampled while nominally healthy, although unrecorded immune exposures were likely present. The donor was CMV seropositive and belonged to the group of around 300 seropositive cohort members. A peripheral blood sample was collected from each donor, and TCR beta sequencing was performed on peripheral blood mononuclear cells. Genomic DNA extraction from the blood cell samples was performed with the Qiagen DNeasy Blood Extraction Kit.

The V gene is TRBV2 and the J gene is TRBJ2-7; 8 junctional bases match TRBD1. This receptor was obtained from a man aged 25 to 40 in good health and CMV-seropositive. The sequencing input was PBMCs. The nucleotides read TGTGCCCACAAGACAGGGGCCGCTCTAGGGTACGAGCAGTACTTC. It translates as CAHKTGAALGYEQYF.